This T cell receptor beta chain derives from a study of T cells in Graves' hyperthyroidism and ophthalmopathy. The CDR3 loop spans 12 amino acids. After removal of 5 bases from V and 8 bases from J, the junction contained 5 bases not matched to a gene. The germline V gene has CDR1 GTSNPN and CDR2 SVGIG (reference sequence). RNA transcripts yielded amplified TCR beta CDR3 regions. The study used the HTBI primer set for a first-round RT-PCR of the TCR CDR3. From the multiplex PCR reads, TCRdb called clonotypes with MiXCR, one entry per CDR3 protein. The sample yields roughly 500,000 distinct CDR3 sequences, approximately 13% seen once. Each diagnosis drew on symptoms, thyroxine, TRAb, thyroid ultrasound and orbital computed tomography findings.

Sequenced input: blood. The rearrangement uses TRBV30 and TRBJ1-3, with TRBD1 matching over 8 bases. This sequence was found in a woman aged 25 to 39 with Graves' hyperthyroidism that later progressed to Graves' ophthalmopathy. The CDR3 DNA reads as TGTGCCTGGGGACAGGGAGGAGACACCATATATTTT. It translates to CAWGQGGDTIYF.